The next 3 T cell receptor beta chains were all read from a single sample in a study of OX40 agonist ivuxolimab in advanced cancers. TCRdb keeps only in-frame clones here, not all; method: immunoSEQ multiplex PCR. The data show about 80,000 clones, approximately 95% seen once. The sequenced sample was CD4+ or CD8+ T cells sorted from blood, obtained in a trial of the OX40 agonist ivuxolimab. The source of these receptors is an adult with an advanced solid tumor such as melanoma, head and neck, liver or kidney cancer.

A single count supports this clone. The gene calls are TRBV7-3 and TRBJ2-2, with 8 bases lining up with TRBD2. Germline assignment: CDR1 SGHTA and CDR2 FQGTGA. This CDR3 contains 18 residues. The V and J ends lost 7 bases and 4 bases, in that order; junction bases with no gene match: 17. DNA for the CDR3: TGTGCCAGCACCGTTAGTCCCGGGAGGGCCCTCAGCACCGGGGAGCTGTTTTTT. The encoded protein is CASTVSPGRALSTGELFF.

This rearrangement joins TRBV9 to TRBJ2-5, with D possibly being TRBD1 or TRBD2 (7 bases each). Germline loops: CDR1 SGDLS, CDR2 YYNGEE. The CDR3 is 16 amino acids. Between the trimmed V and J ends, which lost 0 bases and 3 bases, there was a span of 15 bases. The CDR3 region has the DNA TGTGCCAGCAGCGTAGGAAGGGGGCTAGCGGAAGAGACCCAGTACTTC. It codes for CASSVGRGLAEETQYF.

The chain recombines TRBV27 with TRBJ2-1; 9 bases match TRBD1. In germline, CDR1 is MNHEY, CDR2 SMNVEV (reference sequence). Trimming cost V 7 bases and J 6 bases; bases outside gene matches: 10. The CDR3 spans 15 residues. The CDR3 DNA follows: TGTGCCAGCACGTGGTCGACAGGGGGTTCCAATGAGCAGTTCTTC. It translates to CASTWSTGGSNEQFF.